This TCR beta chain is drawn from a study of T cell responses to AZD1222 COVID-19 vaccine. Assay: immunoSEQ multiplex PCR; the TCRdb copy retains only in-frame clones and omits some. The sample comprises tens of thousands of clones, 89% of which are singletons, and 7% to 10% rests with the top ten. With regard to this clone: Its antigen is not known.

V shed 4 bases and J shed 2 bases, with 8 bases lying between them. The CDR3 length is 15 residues. CDR1 and CDR2 from the germline V gene are KGHDR and SFDVKD. Study results and caveats: Donors were chiefly white British, with a greater number of females, and clonal diversity was perhaps underestimated.

This receptor was identified in an adult who received the AZD1222 COVID-19 vaccine. The chain combines TRBV24-1 with TRBJ2-6; D unclear. Sequenced material: peripheral blood, taken 28 days after the second AZD1222 dose. The CDR3 DNA reads as TGTGCCACCAGTGACCGCAAAGCTGGGGCCAACGTCCTGACTTTC. It codes for CATSDRKAGANVLTF.